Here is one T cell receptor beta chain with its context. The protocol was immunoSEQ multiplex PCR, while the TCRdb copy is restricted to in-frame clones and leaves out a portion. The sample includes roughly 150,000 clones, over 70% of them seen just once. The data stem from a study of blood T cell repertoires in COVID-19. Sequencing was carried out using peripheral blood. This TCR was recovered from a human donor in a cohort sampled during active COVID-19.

CDR3 protein: CASSLSGVSGELFF. In nucleotides, the CDR3 is TGTGCCAGCAGCTTATCCGGGGTTAGCGGGGAGCTGTTTTTT. This chain links TRBV7-6 with TRBJ2-2; tentatively, D is TRBD2 (5 bases). The CDR3 is 14 amino acids. Per the germline V gene, CDR1 is SGHVS and CDR2 is FNYEAQ. Trimming took off 2 bases at V and 7 bases at J, with 11 bases between the two ends.